This T cell receptor (beta chain) was sequenced in a study of long-term antiretroviral therapy in people with HIV. Overall study findings and caveats: No data on ART adherence, viral resistance or therapy changes. Although diversity increased after ART, it remained lower than in transplant donor controls.

There was at least one pre-ART PBMC sample for each donor, plus at least two post-ART PBMC samples. As for this clone: Its target is unknown.

The assay used was immunoSEQ (version v3.0), run at survey level. Only in-frame clones appear in the TCRdb table, and some are missing; sequencing was by immunoSEQ multiplex PCR. Among tens of thousands of clones listed, just over 90% were seen once. The germline CDR1 and CDR2 sequences are SGHTA and FQGTGA. V lost 5 bases and J 5 bases, leaving 12 bases between the germline ends. The CDR3 runs to 13 residues. This receptor was obtained from a man aged 18 to 30 with HIV. The sequencing used unsorted PBMCs, collected 3.1 years after starting antiretroviral therapy. The chain employs TRBV7-3 and TRBJ2-5; D possibly corresponds to TRBD2 (6 bases). The CDR3 reads CASSKRAGETQYF. The DNA of the CDR3 is TGTGCCAGCAGCAAGCGGGCCGGGGAGACCCAGTACTTC.